This paragraph reports one T cell receptor (beta chain). The source of the sample is a study of T cell changes during pregnancy in multiple sclerosis. Germline V gene lookup returns CDR1 MDHEN and CDR2 SYDVKM. CDR3 length equals 12 residues. V was trimmed by 6 bases and J by 7 bases, leaving 12 bases between them. Sequencing was performed with immunoSEQ multiplex PCR; in TCRdb, only in-frame clones are kept and a portion is missing. Of 35,000 to 40,000 clones in the sample, over 90% are singletons; the top ten hold around 0.4%. The sequence was collected from a female donor with multiple sclerosis, enrolled in a pregnancy study. This specimen was CD4+ T cells from peripheral blood mononuclear cells, taken in the second trimester of pregnancy. The chain joins TRBV28 to TRBJ1-2, with D tentatively TRBD1 (6 bases). The CDR3 spells CASRQGWGGYTF. The CDR3, as DNA: TGTGCCAGCAGACAGGGATGGGGTGGCTACACCTTC.